This T cell receptor (beta chain) was identified during a study of blood T cells in healthy people across ages. In germline, CDR1 is MDHEN, CDR2 SYDVKM. The CDR3 length is 15 residues. Trimming removed 4 bases from V and 2 bases from J, with 13 bases in between. A second about 7 to 12 cycle PCR used barcoded and J-beta primers. MiXCR, run by TCRdb on the 5' RACE reads, gives a single entry per CDR3 protein. The sample has around 1,500,000 distinct CDR3 sequences; about 28% are singletons. Comment on this clonotype: A much larger clone is a single base away; this may be a read error.

J is TRBJ2-3 and V is TRBV28, with a weak D call TRBD1 (6 bases). The sequencing sample was made of blood. This clonotype originated in a woman in her twenties or thirties in good health. CDR3 amino acids: CASSSHGQSTDTQYF. The CDR3 coding sequence is TGTGCCAGCAGTTCCCACGGACAGTCCACAGATACGCAGTATTTT.